This TCR beta chain came from a study of graft-versus-host responses after intestinal transplantation. Study overall: Multivisceral, liver-intestinal, or isolated intestinal transplants were given to recipients.

The assay was immunoSEQ multiplex PCR, and TCRdb's table has in-frame clones only and misses some. In the table there are under 150,000 clones, 90% of which are singletons. CDR1 is SGHTA and CDR2 is FQGNSA in the germline V gene. V shed 5 bases and J 5 bases; nucleotides not matched to a gene: 3. The CDR3 spans 14 residues. Notes on this clone: Its antigen is not known.

This sequence was found in a human donor who received an intestinal transplant. The J gene is TRBJ2-4, the V gene TRBV7-2; TRBD1 matches at 10 bases. The sequenced sample was unstimulated CD4+ T cells sorted from spleen or lymph node cells, obtained before intestinal transplant. As DNA, the CDR3 is TGTGCCAGCAGCCGGACAGGGGGGGAAAACATTCAGTACTTC. It is translated as CASSRTGGENIQYF.